These 3 T cell receptor beta chains share one sample of origin, sequenced in a study of T-cell reconstitution after alpha-beta-depleted transplantation in children. The library targeted TCRbeta and was prepared with unique molecular identifiers. TCRdb processed the PCR reads anew with MiXCR; each CDR3 protein has one entry. Found here are some 500,000 distinct CDR3 sequences, 30% to 35% of them singletons; the top ten hold approximately 2.3%. Material: PBMCs from the stem cell graft donor, obtained from the stem cell graft. Receptors were obtained from a human donor who donated a stem cell graft to a child with aplastic anemia.

The table lists this clonotype with a few counts. The chain has TRBV6-5 and TRBJ2-3; 8 positions agree with TRBD2. The germline V gene has CDR1 MNHEY and CDR2 SVGAGI. J lost 10 bases, V lost 2 bases, and 8 bases had no gene match. The length of the CDR3 is 14 residues. CDR3 in DNA: TGTGCCAGCAGTTACCGTGGGCCGGGAGGGGCGCAGTATTTT. Translating gives CASSYRGPGGAQYF.

The CDR3 DNA reads as TGTGCCAGCTCACTCGGGACTGGTTACAGGGAGCAGTTCTTC. As protein: CASSLGTGYREQFF. This sequence joins TRBV18 and TRBJ2-1; possible D gene TRBD2, 6 bases. Germline V CDR1 and CDR2: KGHSH, LQKENI. The V end was cut by 4 bases, the J end by 10 bases, with 17 bases between. The CDR3 is made up of 14 amino acids.

This chain joins TRBV9 and TRBJ2-1, with D perhaps being TRBD1 or TRBD2 (5 bases each). Germline CDR1 SGDLS, CDR2 YYNGEE. CDR3 length: 15 amino acids. Trimming shortened V by 0 bases and J by 11 bases, and 18 bases separated the two germline ends. The CDR3 sequence is CASSVGDGFYTKQFF. In nucleotides, the CDR3 is TGTGCCAGCAGCGTAGGGGACGGCTTTTACACCAAGCAGTTCTTC.